This entry describes one T cell receptor beta chain. This clone was recorded a few times. The antigen it binds to is not known. Per-base qualities were not stored, and no clone one base away is much larger. The CDR3 sequence holds 13 residues, the cysteine and phenylalanine included. Just CDR3 DNA is preserved here, 39 bases in frame from base 1. CDR1 and CDR2 are read off the germline V gene as SGHNT and YENEEA. The germline ends are 3 bases apart after V is trimmed by 1 base and J by 0 bases. The record originates from a study of a mutant IDH1 vaccine in newly diagnosed glioma listed by TCRdb under 2021. Background on the whole study: Across visits V03 through V10, patients got a total of eight vaccinations, given in weeks 1, 3, 5, 7, 11, 15, 19 and 23. Vaccination started 4-6 weeks after radiotherapy alone, or was given together with temozolomide cycles in the groups whose treatment included chemotherapy. Of the 32 patients who were treated, 62.5% were male and approximately 38% were female, and the mean age was approximately 40 years. Prior to enrollment, patients had been given standard therapy consisting of radiotherapy alone, temozolomide alone, or radiochemotherapy with temozolomide, with the combination given to most patients. Peripheral blood samples were drawn at six visits, namely V03 (baseline), V05, V07, V10, V12 and V13. For exploratory analyses, approximately 23 treated patients had longitudinal TCRB deep sequencing done wherever samples were available. Broader findings and caveats from the paper: It was noted by the authors that analyses of patient blood samples could not be reproduced owing to sample limitations. Pseudoprogression appeared unrelated to alterations in the top peripheral T cell clonotypes detected by TCRB sequencing. Immune responses induced by the vaccine were seen in roughly 92% of patients across multiple MHC alleles. Availability determined which PBMC samples were chosen for TCRB deep sequencing.

The time point label, as the study defines it: week 5, during vaccination. A 20-mer mutant IDH1 peptide at 300 micrograms in Montanide made up each vaccine dose, which was injected subcutaneously together with topical imiquimod. Newly diagnosed WHO grade 3 or 4 IDH1-mutant astrocytomas showing loss of nuclear ATRX were present in the donors. The samples were drawn from NOA16, a multicentre, single-arm, open-label phase I trial in Germany that tested a mutant IDH1 peptide vaccine in humans for the first time. The DNeasy Blood and Tissue Kit was used to extract genomic DNA from EDTA blood for TCRB sequencing. Libraries came from the immunoSEQ multiplex PCR assay. Rearranged TCR beta chain sequences were amplified using the hsTCRB Kit according to the manufacturer's protocol. Sequencing of TCRB libraries was carried out on an Illumina MiSeq. The paper's data handling went like this. Demultiplexing, trimming and gene mapping were performed with the kit vendor's proprietary platform. TCRdb limited this immuneACCESS table to in-frame rearrangements with V and J called. A share of clones is missing; checked studies link under half to unresolved V genes, and the rest is unexplained. D and trimming come from the DNA, and the V and J calls and clone size come from that table. Here the sample has roughly 51,000 clones; 80% to 85% occur a single time. The ten largest clones capture under 3.5% of the sample.

The receptor was derived from a man aged 25-45 years with glioma. The sequencing used PBMCs, collected from a glioma patient whose treatment included an IDH1 peptide vaccine. The sequence is built from TRBV11-3 and TRBJ1-1, with the D gene not confidently named. Read as DNA, the sequence is TGTGCCAGCAGCTTAGGGTTGAACACTGAAGCTTTCTTT. This translates into CASSLGLNTEAFF.